This T cell receptor (beta chain) was sequenced during a study of regulatory T cells in long-lasting Graves disease. The germline CDR1 and CDR2 sequences are ENHRY and SYGVKD. The CDR3 is 13 residues long. Trimming removed 9 bases from V and 4 bases from J, with 16 bases in between. Specified time point: newly diagnosed GD, antithyroid drugs for less than 3 months. The TCR library was made from RNA extracted from PBMCs. The TCR beta library used iRepertoire HTBI primers with Arm-PCR amplification of CDR3. TCRdb re-analysed the multiplex PCR reads in MiXCR, keeping a single row per CDR3 protein. The sample has hundreds of thousands of distinct CDR3 sequences; about 11% are singletons. This clonotype was detected many times. These data were also reused for a study on T cells in Graves' hyperthyroidism and ophthalmopathy.

This material consisted of peripheral blood mononuclear cells (PBMCs), taken at new diagnosis, from a patient treated with antithyroid drugs. The chain joins TRBV10-3 to TRBJ2-7; D is perhaps TRBD1 (6 bases). This receptor was obtained from a woman between 25 and 40 years old with Graves disease. CDR3 residues: CAISRDTEYEQYF. DNA of the CDR3: TGTGCCATTTCCCGGGACACCGAATACGAGCAGTACTTC.